This is a list of T cell receptor beta chains from one sample in a study of T cells in Graves' hyperthyroidism and ophthalmopathy. TCRdb fed the multiplex PCR reads into MiXCR, producing one record per CDR3 protein. The sample comprises about 510,000 distinct CDR3 sequences, 40% to 55% of which are singletons, and roughly 45% rests with the top ten. The sample consisted of peripheral blood or thyroid tissue (not recorded which). Receptors were obtained from an adult woman with Graves' disease, either hyperthyroidism or ophthalmopathy (not recorded which). CDR3s include the opening cysteine and the closing phenylalanine or tryptophan. A D gene is named only where the DNA matches it firmly. Where a row states a size, it is once, few, many or the class of an expanded clone; other rows omit it.

D: NA
V: TRBV29-1
size: NA
J: TRBJ1-2
CDR3: CSVGASGTPSNYGYTF
DNA: TGCAGCGTTGGGGCTAGCGGGACCCCTTCTAACTATGGCTACACCTTC

D: NA
V: TRBV2
size: many
J: TRBJ1-4
CDR3: CASSVSRTNEKLFF
DNA: TGTGCCAGCAGTGTATCCCGAACTAATGAAAAACTGTTTTTT

D: TRBD2
V: TRBV7-9
size: NA
J: TRBJ2-7
CDR3: CASSPGGEGYEQYF
DNA: TGTGCCAGCTCACCGGGTGGGGAGGGCTACGAGCAGTACTTC

D: NA
V: TRBV4-1
size: many
J: TRBJ2-5
CDR3: CASSQGRSPGAQETQYF
DNA: TGCGCCAGCAGCCAAGGACGCAGTCCCGGGGCACAAGAGACCCAGTACTTC

D: NA
V: TRBV10-3
size: NA
J: TRBJ1-5
CDR3: CAISEIGTNSPQHF
DNA: TGTGCCATCAGTGAGATAGGGACGAATTCACCCCAGCATTTT

D: TRBD1
V: TRBV11-2
size: many
J: TRBJ2-7
CDR3: CASSPWDRNYEQYF
DNA: TGTGCCAGCAGCCCTTGGGACAGGAACTACGAGCAGTACTTC

D: TRBD1
V: TRBV5-1
size: NA
J: TRBJ1-4
CDR3: CASSDGQAGGEKLFF
DNA: TGCGCCAGCAGCGATGGACAGGCCGGGGGTGAAAAACTGTTTTTT

D: TRBD2
V: TRBV7-2
size: once
J: TRBJ2-7
CDR3: CASSSTRLAGIREQYF
DNA: TGTGCCAGCAGCTCGACGCGACTAGCGGGAATTCGAGAGCAGTACTTC

D: TRBD2
V: TRBV10-2
size: NA
J: TRBJ2-7
CDR3: CASSADGRNGGYEQYF
DNA: TGTGCCAGCAGTGCCGACGGGAGGAATGGAGGATACGAGCAGTACTTC

D: NA
V: TRBV10-1
size: NA
J: TRBJ2-7
CDR3: CASSQDTRTREQYF
DNA: TGCGCCAGCAGCCAAGACACCCGTACTCGGGAGCAGTACTTC

D: NA
V: TRBV4-2
size: NA
J: TRBJ2-1
CDR3: CASSQVGTPSYNEQFF
DNA: TGTGCCAGCAGCCAAGTCGGGACTCCCTCCTACAATGAGCAGTTCTTC

D: NA
V: TRBV5-8
size: NA
J: TRBJ1-2
CDR3: CASSHGRTSGYTF
DNA: TGTGCCAGCAGCCACGGTCGGACTAGCGGCTACACCTTC

D: TRBD2
V: TRBV5-1
size: NA
J: TRBJ2-2
CDR3: CASSTPPGLAGTGELFF
DNA: TGCGCCAGCAGCACCCCTCCGGGACTAGCGGGCACCGGGGAGCTGTTTTTT

D: TRBD1
V: TRBV7-9
size: NA
J: TRBJ2-5
CDR3: CASSARGRLETQHF
DNA: TGTGCCAGCAGTGCCAGGGGGCGACTAGAGACCCAGCACTTC

D: NA
V: TRBV7-2
size: NA
J: TRBJ1-1
CDR3: CASSLSYRGDAFF
DNA: TGTGCCAGCAGCCTATCATACCGGGGGGATGCTTTCTTT

D: NA
V: TRBV6-1
size: NA
J: TRBJ2-5
CDR3: CASRFRGQETQYF
DNA: TGTGCCAGCAGATTTAGGGGCCAAGAGACCCAGTACTTC

D: NA
V: TRBV7-8
size: NA
J: TRBJ2-6
CDR3: CASSRRNAGANVLTF
DNA: TGTGCCAGCAGCCGGAGAAACGCGGGGGCCAACGTCCTGACTTTC

D: NA
V: TRBV28
size: NA
J: TRBJ1-5
CDR3: CASNGLGARQPQHF
DNA: TGTGCCAGCAACGGACTGGGGGCGAGACAGCCCCAGCATTTT

D: NA
V: TRBV7-8
size: many
J: TRBJ2-7
CDR3: CASSLSSAGLNEQYF
DNA: TGTGCCAGCAGCTTAAGTAGCGCAGGGCTCAACGAGCAGTACTTC

D: TRBD2
V: TRBV7-2
size: few
J: TRBJ2-1
CDR3: CASSFSGLAGVPFF
DNA: TGTGCCAGCAGCTTCTCGGGACTAGCGGGAGTACCGTTCTTC

D: NA
V: TRBV15
size: NA
J: TRBJ1-1
CDR3: CATSSQGQNTEAFF
DNA: TGTGCCACCAGCAGCCAAGGGCAGAACACTGAAGCTTTCTTT

D: TRBD1
V: TRBV29-1
size: NA
J: TRBJ2-7
CDR3: CSVGAGGTVYEQYF
DNA: TGCAGCGTTGGGGCAGGGGGAACAGTGTACGAGCAGTACTTC

D: NA
V: TRBV2
size: many
J: TRBJ1-6
CDR3: CASSGQGTYNSPLHF
DNA: TGTGCCAGCAGTGGTCAGGGAACCTATAATTCACCCCTCCACTTT

D: NA
V: TRBV2
size: NA
J: TRBJ1-2
CDR3: CASTGVPNYGYTF
DNA: TGTGCCAGCACAGGGGTCCCAAACTATGGCTACACCTTC

D: NA
V: TRBV7-9
size: NA
J: TRBJ2-5
CDR3: CASSFETGGGETQYF
DNA: TGTGCCAGCAGCTTCGAGACAGGAGGAGGCGAGACCCAGTACTTC

D: NA
V: TRBV10-2
size: NA
J: TRBJ1-1
CDR3: CASRWGTKNTEAFF
DNA: TGCGCCAGCAGATGGGGGACCAAGAACACTGAAGCTTTCTTT

D: TRBD2
V: TRBV4-2
size: NA
J: TRBJ2-5
CDR3: CASSQVSGRVGETQYF
DNA: TGTGCCAGCAGCCAAGTTAGCGGGAGGGTAGGGGAGACCCAGTACTTC

D: NA
V: TRBV28
size: few
J: TRBJ1-3
CDR3: CASYGNTIYF
DNA: TGTGCCAGCTACGGAAACACCATATATTTT

D: TRBD1
V: TRBV7-2
size: many
J: TRBJ2-2
CDR3: CASSLVGTGGSGELFF
DNA: TGTGCCAGCAGCTTAGTAGGGACAGGGGGGTCCGGGGAGCTGTTTTTT

D: NA
V: TRBV29-1
size: NA
J: TRBJ1-2
CDR3: CSVEELAGDDGYTF
DNA: TGCAGCGTTGAAGAATTGGCAGGGGACGATGGCTACACCTTC

D: NA
V: TRBV19
size: NA
J: TRBJ1-1
CDR3: CASRAGPFEAFF
DNA: TGTGCCAGTAGGGCGGGGCCTTTTGAAGCTTTCTTT